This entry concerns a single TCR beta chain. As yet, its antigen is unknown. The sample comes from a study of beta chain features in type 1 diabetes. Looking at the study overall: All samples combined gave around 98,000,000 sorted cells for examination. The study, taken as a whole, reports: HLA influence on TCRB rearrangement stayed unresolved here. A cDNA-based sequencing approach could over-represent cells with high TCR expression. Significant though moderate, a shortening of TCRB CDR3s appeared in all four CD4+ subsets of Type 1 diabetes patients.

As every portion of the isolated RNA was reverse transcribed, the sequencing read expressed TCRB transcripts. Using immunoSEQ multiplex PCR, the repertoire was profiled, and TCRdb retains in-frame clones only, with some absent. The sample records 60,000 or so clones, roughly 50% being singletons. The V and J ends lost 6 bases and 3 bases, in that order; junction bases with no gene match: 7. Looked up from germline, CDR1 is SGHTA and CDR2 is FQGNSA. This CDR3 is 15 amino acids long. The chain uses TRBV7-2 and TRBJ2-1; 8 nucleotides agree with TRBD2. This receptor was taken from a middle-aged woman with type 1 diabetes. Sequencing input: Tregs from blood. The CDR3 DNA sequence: TGTGCCAGCAGTCTATCTAGCGGGTACTACAATGAGCAGTTCTTC. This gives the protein CASSLSSGYYNEQFF. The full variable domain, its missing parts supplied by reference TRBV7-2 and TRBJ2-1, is GAGVSQSPSNKVTEKGKDVELRCDPISGHTALYWYRQSLGQGLEFLIYFQGNSAPDKSGLPSDRFSAERTGGSVSTLTIQRTQQEDSAVYLCASSLSSGYYNEQFFGPGTRLTVL.